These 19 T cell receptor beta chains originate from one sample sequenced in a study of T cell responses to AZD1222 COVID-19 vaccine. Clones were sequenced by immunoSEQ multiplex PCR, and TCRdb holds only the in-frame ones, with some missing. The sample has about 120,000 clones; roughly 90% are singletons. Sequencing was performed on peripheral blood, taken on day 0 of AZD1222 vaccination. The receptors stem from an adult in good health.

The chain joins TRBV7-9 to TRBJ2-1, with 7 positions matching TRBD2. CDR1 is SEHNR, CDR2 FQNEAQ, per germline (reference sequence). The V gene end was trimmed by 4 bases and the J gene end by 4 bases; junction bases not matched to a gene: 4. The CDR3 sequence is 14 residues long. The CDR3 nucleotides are TGTGCCAGCAGCTCGGGGGGAATTTACAATGAGCAGTTCTTC. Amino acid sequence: CASSSGGIYNEQFF.

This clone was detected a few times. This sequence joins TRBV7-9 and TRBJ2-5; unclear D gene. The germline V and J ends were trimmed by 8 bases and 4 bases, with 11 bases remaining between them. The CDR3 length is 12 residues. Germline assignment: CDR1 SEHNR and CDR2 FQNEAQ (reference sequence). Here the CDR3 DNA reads TGTGCCAGCCTTAGCTTGTCAGAGACCCAGTACTTC. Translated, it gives CASLSLSETQYF.

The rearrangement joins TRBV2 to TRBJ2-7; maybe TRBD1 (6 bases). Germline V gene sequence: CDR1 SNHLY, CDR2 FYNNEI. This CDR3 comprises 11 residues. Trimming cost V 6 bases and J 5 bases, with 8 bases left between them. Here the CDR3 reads CASRKGDEQYF. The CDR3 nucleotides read TGTGCCAGCAGGAAGGGGGACGAGCAGTACTTC.

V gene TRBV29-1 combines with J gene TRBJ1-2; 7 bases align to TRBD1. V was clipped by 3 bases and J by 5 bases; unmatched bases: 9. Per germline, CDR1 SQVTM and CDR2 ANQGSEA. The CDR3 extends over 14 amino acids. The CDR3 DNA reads TGCAGCGTTGACCCGGGACAGATAGGGTATGGCTACACCTTC. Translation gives CSVDPGQIGYGYTF.

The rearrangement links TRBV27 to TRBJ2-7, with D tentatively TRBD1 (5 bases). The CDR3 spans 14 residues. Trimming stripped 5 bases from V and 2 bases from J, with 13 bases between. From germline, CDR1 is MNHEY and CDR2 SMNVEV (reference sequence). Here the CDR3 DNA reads TGTGCCAGCAGTCGCACGACAGAGGCCTACGAGCAGTACTTC. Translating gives CASSRTTEAYEQYF.

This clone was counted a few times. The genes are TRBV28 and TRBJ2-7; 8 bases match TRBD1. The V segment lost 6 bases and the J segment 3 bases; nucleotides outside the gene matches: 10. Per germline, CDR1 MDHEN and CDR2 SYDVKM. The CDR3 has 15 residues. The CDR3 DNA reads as TGTGCCAGCAGCCAGACCGGGACAGGACTCTACGAGCAGTACTTC. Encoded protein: CASSQTGTGLYEQYF.

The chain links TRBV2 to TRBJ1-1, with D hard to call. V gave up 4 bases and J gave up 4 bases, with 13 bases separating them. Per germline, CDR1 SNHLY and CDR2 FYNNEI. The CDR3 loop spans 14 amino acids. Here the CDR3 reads CASSVGGSGTEAFF. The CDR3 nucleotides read TGTGCCAGCAGTGTTGGAGGGTCGGGCACTGAAGCTTTCTTT.

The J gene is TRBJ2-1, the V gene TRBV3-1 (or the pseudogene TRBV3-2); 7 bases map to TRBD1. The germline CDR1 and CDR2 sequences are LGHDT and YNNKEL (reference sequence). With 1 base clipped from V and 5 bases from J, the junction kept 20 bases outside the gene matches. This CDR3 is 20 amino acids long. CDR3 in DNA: TGTGCCAGCAGCCAAGCACAGGGGACGCAGCGGTCCAGGGCTCACAATGAGCAGTTCTTC. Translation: CASSQAQGTQRSRAHNEQFF.

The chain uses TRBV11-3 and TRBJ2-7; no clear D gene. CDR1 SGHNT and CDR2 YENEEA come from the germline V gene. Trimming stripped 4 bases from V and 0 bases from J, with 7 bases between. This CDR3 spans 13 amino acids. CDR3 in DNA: TGTGCCAGCAGCTCAGGTTCCTCCTACGAGCAGTACTTC. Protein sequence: CASSSGSSYEQYF.

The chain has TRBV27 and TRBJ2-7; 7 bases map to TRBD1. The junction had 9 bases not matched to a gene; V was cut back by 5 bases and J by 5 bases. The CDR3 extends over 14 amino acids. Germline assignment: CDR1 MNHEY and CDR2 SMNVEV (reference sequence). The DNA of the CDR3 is TGTGCCAGCAGTACTCAGACAGGGACGCACGAGCAGTACTTC. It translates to CASSTQTGTHEQYF.

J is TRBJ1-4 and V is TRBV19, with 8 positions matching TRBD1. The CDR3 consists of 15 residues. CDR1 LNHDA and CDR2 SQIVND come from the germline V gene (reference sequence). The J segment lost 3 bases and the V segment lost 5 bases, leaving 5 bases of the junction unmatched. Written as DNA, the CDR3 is TGTGCCAGTAGTTCCCGACAGGGGTCTAATGAAAAACTGTTTTTT. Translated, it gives CASSSRQGSNEKLFF.

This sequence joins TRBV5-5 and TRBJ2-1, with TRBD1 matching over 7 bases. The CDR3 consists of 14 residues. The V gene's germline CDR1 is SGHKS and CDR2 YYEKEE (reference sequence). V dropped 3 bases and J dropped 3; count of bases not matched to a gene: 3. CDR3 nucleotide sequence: TGTGCCAGCAGCTCACGGGACAGCTACAATGAGCAGTTCTTC. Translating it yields CASSSRDSYNEQFF.

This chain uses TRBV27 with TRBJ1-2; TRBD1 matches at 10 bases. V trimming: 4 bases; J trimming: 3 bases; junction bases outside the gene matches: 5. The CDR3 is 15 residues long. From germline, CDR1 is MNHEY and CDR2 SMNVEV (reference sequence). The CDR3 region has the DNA TGTGCCAGCAGTTCGGACAGGGGGGGATACTATGGCTACACCTTC. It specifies CASSSDRGGYYGYTF.

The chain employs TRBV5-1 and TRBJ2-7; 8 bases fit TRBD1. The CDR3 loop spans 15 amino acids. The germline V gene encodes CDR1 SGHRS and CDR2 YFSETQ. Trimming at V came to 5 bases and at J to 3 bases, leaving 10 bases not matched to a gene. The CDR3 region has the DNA TGCGCCAGCAGGGAACAGACAGGGGAAGGCTACGAGCAGTACTTC. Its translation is CASREQTGEGYEQYF.

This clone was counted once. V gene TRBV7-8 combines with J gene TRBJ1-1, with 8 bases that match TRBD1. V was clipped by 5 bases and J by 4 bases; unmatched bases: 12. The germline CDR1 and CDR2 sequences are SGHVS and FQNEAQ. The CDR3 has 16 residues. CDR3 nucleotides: TGTGCCAGCAGCCGAGAAGCGGACAGGGCGAGCACTGAAGCTTTCTTT. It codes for CASSREADRASTEAFF.

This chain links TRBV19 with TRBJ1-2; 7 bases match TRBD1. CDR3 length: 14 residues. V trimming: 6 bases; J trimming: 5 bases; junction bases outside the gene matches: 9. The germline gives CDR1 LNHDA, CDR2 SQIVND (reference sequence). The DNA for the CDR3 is TGTGCCAGTAGGGGGTTCGACAGGGCGTATGGCTACACCTTC. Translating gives CASRGFDRAYGYTF.

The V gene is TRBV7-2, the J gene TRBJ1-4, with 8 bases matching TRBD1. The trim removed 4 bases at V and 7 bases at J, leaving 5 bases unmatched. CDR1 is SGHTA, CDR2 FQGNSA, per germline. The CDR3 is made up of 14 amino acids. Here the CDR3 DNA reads TGTGCCAGCAGCTGGACAGGGTATGGTGAAAAACTGTTTTTT. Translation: CASSWTGYGEKLFF.

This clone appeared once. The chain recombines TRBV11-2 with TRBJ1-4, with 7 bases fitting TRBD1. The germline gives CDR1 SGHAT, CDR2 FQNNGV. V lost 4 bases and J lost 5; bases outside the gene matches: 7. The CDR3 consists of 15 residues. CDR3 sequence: CASSSNRGRNEKLFF. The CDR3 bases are TGTGCCAGCAGCTCAAACAGGGGCCGGAATGAAAAACTGTTTTTT.

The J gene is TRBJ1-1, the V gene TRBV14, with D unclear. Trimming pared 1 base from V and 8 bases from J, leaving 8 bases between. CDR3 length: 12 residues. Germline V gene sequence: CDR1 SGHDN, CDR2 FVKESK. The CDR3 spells CASSQAWREAFF. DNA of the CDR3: TGTGCCAGCAGCCAAGCTTGGAGAGAAGCTTTCTTT.